Sequencing of this T cell receptor beta chain was carried out in a study of cytomegalovirus exposure and HLA in healthy donors. Study in general: Researchers previously reported finding 117 million unique TCR beta sequences from 170 million or so T cells.

Findings and limits, study-wide: TCR beta sequences numbering 15,000 to 20,000 were associated with HLA alleles at 0.05 false discovery rate in a later analysis.

On this clone: Its antigen is currently unknown.

Germline CDR1 and CDR2: LGHNA and YNFKEQ. CDR3 length equals 14 residues. Trimming took 4 bases from V and 6 from J; bases not matched to a gene: 6. With 60 Vbeta and 13 Jbeta primers, the PCR was carried out. TCRdb keeps only in-frame clones here, not all; method: immunoSEQ multiplex PCR. Of over 100,000 clones listed, approximately 76% are singletons. This TCR came from a woman in her fifties or sixties in good health and CMV-seropositive. The sequencing sample was made of PBMCs. The chain carries TRBV4-2 and TRBJ1-1, with 9 bases identical to TRBD1. The DNA of the CDR3 is TGTGCCAGCAGCCGCGACAGGGGGGGCGCTGAAGCTTTCTTT. Protein product: CASSRDRGGAEAFF.